Following are 26 T cell receptor beta chains from one sample sequenced in a study of cytotoxic CD8 clonotypes in ibrutinib-treated CLL. Using immunoSEQ multiplex PCR, the repertoire was profiled, and TCRdb retains in-frame clones only, with some absent. This repertoire shows 300,000 to 400,000 clones, approximately 67% found once; its top ten account for 6% to 6.5%. The sample in question was PBMCs, obtained after 36 months of ibrutinib treatment. The receptors stem from a human donor with chronic lymphocytic leukemia.

This clone was recorded only once. The chain combines TRBV7-9 with TRBJ1-5, with D possibly TRBD1 on 5 matching bases. The V gene lost 3 bases and the J gene lost 2 bases, with 11 bases spanning the gap. Germline V gene data show CDR1 as SEHNR and CDR2 as FQNEAQ (reference sequence). CDR3 length equals 15 residues. CDR3 in amino acids: CASSFQGGGNQPQHF. CDR3 DNA: TGTGCCAGCAGCTTCCAGGGAGGAGGCAATCAGCCCCAGCATTTT. Looking up the rest from reference TRBV7-9 and TRBJ1-5 gives the full variable domain: DTGVSQNPRHKITKRGQNVTFRCDPISEHNRLYWYRQTLGQGPEFLTYFQNEAQLEKSRLLSDRFSAERPKGSFSTLEIQRTEQGDSAMYLCASSFQGGGNQPQHFGDGTRLSIL.

The genes are TRBV27 and TRBJ1-5, with D tentatively TRBD1 (6 bases). Germline CDR1 reads MNHEY; CDR2 reads SMNVEV (reference sequence). CDR3 length: 14 amino acids. Trimming shortened V by 5 bases and J by 5 bases, and 13 bases separated the two germline ends. The CDR3 DNA is TGTGCCAGCAGTCCCGGGGACAACCATCAGCCCCAGCATTTT. As protein: CASSPGDNHQPQHF.

The chain is built from TRBV25-1 and TRBJ2-5, with 8 nucleotides matching TRBD2. The CDR3 totals 16 residues. V lost 1 base, J lost 5 bases, and 9 bases stayed unmatched. Germline lookup yields CDR1 MGHDK and CDR2 SYGVNS. The CDR3 nucleotides are TGTGCCAGCAGTGAATTCCCAGCGGGAGCTGGGGAGACCCAGTACTTC. Amino acids: CASSEFPAGAGETQYF.

V usage is TRBV7-2 and J usage is TRBJ2-2, with a tentative D call TRBD1 (5 bases). The CDR3 is made up of 15 amino acids. Germline V gene data show CDR1 as SGHTA and CDR2 as FQGNSA. The V end was cut by 3 bases, the J end by 8 bases, with 16 bases between. CDR3 nucleotide sequence: TGTGCCAGCAGCTTTAATCCCCGGACAACGGGGGAGCTGTTTTTT. It codes for CASSFNPRTTGELFF.

The rearrangement uses TRBV27 and TRBJ1-1; D might be TRBD1 (6 bases). V dropped 3 bases and J dropped 1 base, with 12 bases sitting between them. Per germline, CDR1 MNHEY and CDR2 SMNVEV (reference sequence). This CDR3 spans 15 amino acids. The CDR3 here is CASSLGPGANTEAFF. CDR3 bases: TGTGCCAGCAGTTTGGGTCCAGGGGCGAACACTGAAGCTTTCTTT.

This chain links TRBV4-1 with TRBJ2-3; the D is unclear. Trimming removed 0 bases at V and 7 bases at J, with 11 bases between. The CDR3 is made up of 14 amino acids. The germline V gene has CDR1 MGHRA and CDR2 YSYEKL. CDR3 DNA sequence: TGCGCCAGCAGCCAAGATCGGTCTGCCTATACGCAGTATTTT. It encodes CASSQDRSAYTQYF.

This chain joins TRBV5-1 and TRBJ1-1, with 11 nucleotides matching TRBD1. Germline assignment: CDR1 SGHRS and CDR2 YFSETQ. V was pared by 3 bases and J by 7 bases, with 2 bases of the junction left unmatched. CDR3 length: 13 residues. CDR3 bases: TGCGCCAGCAGCTGGACAGGGGGCGGTGAAGCTTTCTTT. This translates into CASSWTGGGEAFF.

The chain combines TRBV18 with TRBJ2-7; 8 bases are shared with TRBD2. This CDR3 is 16 amino acids long. Germline V gene lookup returns CDR1 KGHSH and CDR2 LQKENI. V gave up 0 bases and J gave up 2 bases; unmatched junction bases: 6. The CDR3 loop reads CASSPPLAGIPYEQYF. Here the CDR3 DNA reads TGTGCCAGCTCACCACCGCTAGCGGGCATCCCCTACGAGCAGTACTTC. Supplemented by reference TRBV18 and TRBJ2-7, the full variable domain reads NAGVMQNPRHLVRRRGQEARLRCSPMKGHSHVYWYRQLPEEGLKFMVYLQKENIIDESGMPKERFSAEFPKEGPSILRIQQVVRGDSAAYFCASSPPLAGIPYEQYFGPGTRLTVT.

The rearrangement uses TRBV18 and TRBJ2-3; TRBD2 matches 12 bases. This CDR3 has 18 amino acids. CDR1 is KGHSH and CDR2 is LQKENI in the germline V gene. V lost 5 bases, J lost 2 bases, and 11 bases stayed unmatched. The CDR3 coding sequence is TGTGCCAGCTCATTAACTAGCGGGGGGCCCGGCTCCACAGATACGCAGTATTTT. This codes for CASSLTSGGPGSTDTQYF.

This chain uses TRBV7-9 with TRBJ2-1; 9 bases are a match to TRBD1. V lost 4 bases to trimming and J lost 2 bases; unmatched junction nucleotides: 15. The CDR3 spans 19 residues. Germline values: CDR1 SEHNR, CDR2 FQNEAQ (reference sequence). The DNA of the CDR3 is TGTGCCAGCAGCTCGGGACAGGGTCTCGGGGGATCGGCCTACAATGAGCAGTTCTTC. This codes for CASSSGQGLGGSAYNEQFF.

V and J are TRBV28 and TRBJ1-6, with a tentative D call TRBD1 (5 bases). The CDR3 has 15 amino acids. V lost 6 bases, J lost 8 bases, and 17 bases lay in between. Per germline, CDR1 MDHEN and CDR2 SYDVKM. CDR3 DNA sequence: TGTGCCAGCAGACGGGGGACGGGGAGGGATTCACCCCTCCACTTT. Its protein product is CASRRGTGRDSPLHF.

The rearrangement joins TRBV9 to TRBJ1-1, with D possibly being TRBD1 (5 bases). CDR1 and CDR2 from the germline V gene are SGDLS and YYNGEE. The CDR3 loop spans 13 amino acids. V was pared by 0 bases and J by 8 bases, with 11 bases between. The CDR3 reads CASSVALGTEAFF. The DNA of the CDR3 is TGTGCCAGCAGCGTAGCTTTAGGGACGGAAGCTTTCTTT.

The J gene is TRBJ1-6, the V gene TRBV4-1, with 7 positions matching TRBD1. CDR1 MGHRA and CDR2 YSYEKL come from the germline V gene. The CDR3 length is 15 residues. The V gene end was trimmed by 4 bases and the J gene end by 7 bases; junction bases not matched to a gene: 7. This CDR3 is CASSPGQEINSPLHF. In DNA, the CDR3 is TGCGCCAGCAGCCCCGGACAGGAAATAAATTCACCCCTCCACTTT.

This rearrangement joins TRBV6-5 to TRBJ2-3, with D hard to call. The V end was cut by 0 bases, the J end by 0 bases, with 4 bases between. The germline V gene encodes CDR1 MNHEY and CDR2 SVGAGI. CDR3 length: 14 residues. CDR3: CASSYSPSTDTQYF. For the CDR3, the DNA is TGTGCCAGCAGTTACTCGCCCAGCACAGATACGCAGTATTTT.

The chain is built from TRBV6-4 and TRBJ2-5; perhaps TRBD1 as D (5 bases). CDR3 size: 13 residues. V gave up 5 bases and J gave up 7 bases, with 14 bases separating them. In germline, CDR1 is MRHNA, CDR2 SNTAGT. CDR3 coding DNA: TGTGCCAGCAGTTTAGACAGTTACGGGACCCAGTACTTC. As protein: CASSLDSYGTQYF.

This clone was seen more than once but under ten times. The chain carries TRBV2 and TRBJ2-1; the D call may be TRBD1 or TRBD2 (6 bases each). Germline loops: CDR1 SNHLY, CDR2 FYNNEI. Trimming pared 10 bases from V and 4 bases from J, leaving 14 bases between. The CDR3 covers 13 residues. Written as DNA, the CDR3 is TGTGCCACCAGGGGCGGGACTTACAATGAGCAGTTCTTC. This gives the protein CATRGGTYNEQFF.

The genes are TRBV12-1 and TRBJ1-1; the table's TRBD1 call for D was not verified on the DNA. TRBV12-1 is flagged as a pseudogene. The CDR3 length is 14 residues. The CDR3 DNA reads TGTGCCAGCAGCCACAGGACCAACAGGGGGAGAACTTTCTTT. Its translation: CASSHRTNRGRTFF.

The chain combines TRBV5-6 with TRBJ2-5; 13 nucleotides line up with TRBD2. The CDR3 totals 17 residues. Germline lookup yields CDR1 SGHDT and CDR2 YYEEEE. The V gene end was trimmed by 4 bases and the J gene end by 0 bases; junction bases not matched to a gene: 6. This CDR3 reads CASSGTSGVIYQETQYF. CDR3 sequence (DNA): TGTGCCAGCAGCGGGACTAGCGGGGTGATATACCAAGAGACCCAGTACTTC.

This clone was detected only a few times. The chain employs TRBV4-1 and TRBJ2-2; 7 bases line up with TRBD1. The germline V gene has CDR1 MGHRA and CDR2 YSYEKL. The CDR3 runs to 15 residues. V was pared by 3 bases and J by 1 base, with 2 bases of the junction left unmatched. Here the CDR3 reads CASSQRGQNTGELFF. The CDR3 nucleotides read TGCGCCAGCAGCCAGAGGGGGCAGAACACCGGGGAGCTGTTTTTT.

The chain links TRBV18 to TRBJ1-2; 9 positions match TRBD1. CDR3 length equals 15 residues. With 6 bases clipped from V and 6 bases from J, the junction kept 11 bases outside the gene matches. Germline lookup yields CDR1 KGHSH and CDR2 LQKENI. The CDR3 DNA sequence: TGTGCCAGCTCCCTCGAGGGGACAGGGTATGATGGCTACACCTTC. Its translation: CASSLEGTGYDGYTF. The full variable domain, in which reference TRBV18 and TRBJ1-2 provide the parts outside the CDR3, is NAGVMQNPRHLVRRRGQEARLRCSPMKGHSHVYWYRQLPEEGLKFMVYLQKENIIDESGMPKERFSAEFPKEGPSILRIQQVVRGDSAAYFCASSLEGTGYDGYTFGSGTRLTVV.

The gene calls are TRBV9 and TRBJ2-5; D possibly corresponds to TRBD1 (6 bases). The V end was cut by 0 bases, the J end by 7 bases, with 13 bases between. The CDR3 has 14 residues. CDR1 is SGDLS, CDR2 YYNGEE, per germline. In DNA form, the CDR3 reads TGTGCCAGCAGCGTAGATGCAGGACAGACGACCCAGTACTTC. Translated: CASSVDAGQTTQYF.

This chain links TRBV12-2 with TRBJ2-7. TRBV12-2 is a pseudogene segment. This CDR3 region has 11 residues. For the CDR3, the DNA is TGTTCCACGGGGCGGCCGTACGAGCAGTACTTC. Protein sequence: CSTGRPYEQYF.

This rearrangement joins TRBV5-6 to TRBJ2-1, with 7 bases matching TRBD2. Germline CDR1 is SGHDT and CDR2 is YYEEEE. J was trimmed by 8 bases and V by 0 bases; bases with no gene match: 8. This CDR3 is built from 15 residues. The CDR3 sequence is CASSLGPTSVDEQFF. DNA for the CDR3: TGTGCCAGCAGCTTGGGACCTACTAGCGTGGATGAGCAGTTCTTC.

The genes are TRBV18 and TRBJ1-2; D is ambiguous. Trimming took off 3 bases at V and 2 bases at J, with 16 bases between the two ends. CDR3 length: 16 residues. CDR1 KGHSH and CDR2 LQKENI come from the germline V gene. DNA of the CDR3: TGTGCCAGCTCACCTGCGACGACTGACCCCAACTATGGCTACACCTTC. It translates to CASSPATTDPNYGYTF.

The J gene is TRBJ1-2, the V gene TRBV18, with no clear D. The V gene's germline CDR1 is KGHSH and CDR2 LQKENI. Trimming took off 3 bases at V and 4 bases at J, with 3 bases between the two ends. There are 11 residues in the CDR3. CDR3 nucleotide sequence: TGTGCCAGCTCACCCCTCTATGGCTACACCTTC. Protein sequence: CASSPLYGYTF.

The gene calls are TRBV28 and TRBJ2-1, with 8 bases that match TRBD2. V gave up 4 bases and J gave up 5 bases; unmatched junction bases: 16. This CDR3 contains 18 residues. Germline V gene data show CDR1 as MDHEN and CDR2 as SYDVKM. The CDR3 sequence: CASSSRDALAEPNNEQFF. In nucleotides, the CDR3 is TGTGCCAGCAGTTCGAGGGATGCACTAGCGGAGCCTAACAATGAGCAGTTCTTC.